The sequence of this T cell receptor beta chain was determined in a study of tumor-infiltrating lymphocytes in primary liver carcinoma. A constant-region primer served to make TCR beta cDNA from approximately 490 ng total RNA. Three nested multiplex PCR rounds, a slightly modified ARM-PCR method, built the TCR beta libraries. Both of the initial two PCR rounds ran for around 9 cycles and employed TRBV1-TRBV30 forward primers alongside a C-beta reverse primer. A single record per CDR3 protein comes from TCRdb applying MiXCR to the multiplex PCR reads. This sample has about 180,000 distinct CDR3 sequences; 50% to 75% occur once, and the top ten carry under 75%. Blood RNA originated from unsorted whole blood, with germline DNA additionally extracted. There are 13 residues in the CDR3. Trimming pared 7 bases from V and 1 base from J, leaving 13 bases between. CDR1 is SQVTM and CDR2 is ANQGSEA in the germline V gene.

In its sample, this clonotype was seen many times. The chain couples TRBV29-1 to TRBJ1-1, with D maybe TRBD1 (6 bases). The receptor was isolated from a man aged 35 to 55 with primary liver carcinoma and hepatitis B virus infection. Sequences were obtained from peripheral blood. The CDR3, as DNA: TGCAGCGCTACAGGGTGGGCGAACACTGAAGCTTTCTTT. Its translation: CSATGWANTEAFF.